This TCR beta chain originates from a study of cytomegalovirus exposure and HLA in healthy donors. Notes on the study in general: For most TCR beta V segments, an earlier analysis put the productive rate at about 90% or about 30% of the time. Immune exposure was documented only through CMV serostatus.

Concerning this clone: The antigen is unknown.

PCR was performed using 60 Vbeta and 13 Jbeta primers. Here immunoSEQ multiplex PCR was the method, and the copy in TCRdb shows in-frame clones only, minus some. The sample table sets out tens of thousands of clones. Per the germline V gene, CDR1 is MDHEN and CDR2 is SYDVKM. There are 14 residues in the CDR3. Trimming took off 6 bases at V and 5 bases at J, with 17 bases between the two ends. Nominally healthy donors were sampled, though unrecorded immune exposures were likely. The chain is built from TRBV28 and TRBJ2-7, with D perhaps TRBD1 (6 bases). The sequence was collected from a man aged 50 or older in good health and CMV-seronegative. Material: PBMCs. CDR3 in DNA: TGTGCCAGCAGCGTACAGGGACGTCGGGACGAGCAGTACTTC. It translates to CASSVQGRRDEQYF.